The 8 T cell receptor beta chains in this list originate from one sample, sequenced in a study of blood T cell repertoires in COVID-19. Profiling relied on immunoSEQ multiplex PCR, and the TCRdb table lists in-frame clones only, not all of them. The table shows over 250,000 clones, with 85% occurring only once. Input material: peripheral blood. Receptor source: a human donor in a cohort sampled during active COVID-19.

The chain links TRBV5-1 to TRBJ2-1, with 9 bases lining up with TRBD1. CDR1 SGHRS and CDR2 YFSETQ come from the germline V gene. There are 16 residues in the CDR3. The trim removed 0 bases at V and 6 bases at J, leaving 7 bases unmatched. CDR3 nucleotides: TGCGCCAGCAGCTTGGTAGGGACAGGGATCGGCAATGAGCAGTTCTTC. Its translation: CASSLVGTGIGNEQFF.

DNA of the CDR3: TGTGCCAGCAGTGAATGGGCTAGCGGGAGGGCGAAAGCCGGGGAGCTGTTTTTT. It yields the protein CASSEWASGRAKAGELFF. The chain couples TRBV2 to TRBJ2-2, with 12 bases aligning to TRBD2. The CDR3 length is 18 residues. Germline CDR1 SNHLY, CDR2 FYNNEI. The ends lost 2 bases at V and 6 bases at J; junction bases unmatched: 10.

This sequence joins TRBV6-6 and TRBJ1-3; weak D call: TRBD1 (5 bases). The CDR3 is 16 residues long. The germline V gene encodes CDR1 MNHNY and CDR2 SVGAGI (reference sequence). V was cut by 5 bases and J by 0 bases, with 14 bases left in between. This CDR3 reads CASSLQGTLSGNTIYF. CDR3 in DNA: TGTGCCAGCAGTCTTCAGGGAACTCTCTCTGGAAACACCATATATTTT.

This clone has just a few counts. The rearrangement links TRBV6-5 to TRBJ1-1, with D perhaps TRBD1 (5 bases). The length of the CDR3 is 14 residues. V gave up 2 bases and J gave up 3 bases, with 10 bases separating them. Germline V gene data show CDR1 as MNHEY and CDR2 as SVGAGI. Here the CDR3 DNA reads TGTGCCAGCAGTTACATAGGGGTCGACACTGAAGCTTTCTTT. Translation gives CASSYIGVDTEAFF.

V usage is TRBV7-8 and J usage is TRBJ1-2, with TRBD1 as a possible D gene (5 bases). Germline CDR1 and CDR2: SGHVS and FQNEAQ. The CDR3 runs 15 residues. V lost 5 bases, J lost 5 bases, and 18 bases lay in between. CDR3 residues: CASSPEQGVGYGYTF. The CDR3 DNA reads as TGTGCCAGCAGCCCAGAGCAGGGTGTAGGATATGGCTACACCTTC.

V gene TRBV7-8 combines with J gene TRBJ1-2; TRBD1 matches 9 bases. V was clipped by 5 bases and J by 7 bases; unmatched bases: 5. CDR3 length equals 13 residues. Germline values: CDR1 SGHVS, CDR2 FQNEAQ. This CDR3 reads CASSTDRGLGYTF. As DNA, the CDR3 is TGTGCCAGCAGCACGGACAGGGGTCTTGGCTACACCTTC.

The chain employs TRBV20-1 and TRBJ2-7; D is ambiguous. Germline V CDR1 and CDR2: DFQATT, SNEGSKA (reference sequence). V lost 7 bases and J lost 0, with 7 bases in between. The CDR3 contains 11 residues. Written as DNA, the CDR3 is TGCAGTGTAATCCTCTCCTACGAGCAGTACTTC. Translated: CSVILSYEQYF.

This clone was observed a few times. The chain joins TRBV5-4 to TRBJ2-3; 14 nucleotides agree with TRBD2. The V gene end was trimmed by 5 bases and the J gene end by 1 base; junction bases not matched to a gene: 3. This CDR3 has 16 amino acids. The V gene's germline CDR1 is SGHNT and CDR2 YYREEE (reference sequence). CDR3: CASSRGLAGGTDTQYF. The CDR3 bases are TGTGCCAGCAGTCGGGGACTAGCGGGAGGCACAGATACGCAGTATTTT.